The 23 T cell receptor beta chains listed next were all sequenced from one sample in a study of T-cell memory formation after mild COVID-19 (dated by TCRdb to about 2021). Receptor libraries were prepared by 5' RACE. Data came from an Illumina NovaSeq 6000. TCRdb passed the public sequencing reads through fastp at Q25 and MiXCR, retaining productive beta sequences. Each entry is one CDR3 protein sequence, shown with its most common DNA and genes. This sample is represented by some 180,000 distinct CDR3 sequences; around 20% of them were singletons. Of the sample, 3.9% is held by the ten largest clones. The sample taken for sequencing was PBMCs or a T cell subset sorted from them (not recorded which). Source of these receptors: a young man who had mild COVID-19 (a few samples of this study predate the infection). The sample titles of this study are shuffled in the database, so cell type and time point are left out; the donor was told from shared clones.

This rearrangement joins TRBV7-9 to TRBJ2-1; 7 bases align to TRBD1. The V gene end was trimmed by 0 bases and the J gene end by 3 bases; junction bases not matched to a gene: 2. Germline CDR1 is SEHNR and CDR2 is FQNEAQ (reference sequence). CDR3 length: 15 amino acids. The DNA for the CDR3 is TGTGCCAGCAGCTTAGCCCAGGGGGACTACAATGAGCAGTTCTTC. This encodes CASSLAQGDYNEQFF.

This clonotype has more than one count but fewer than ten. This chain's CDR3 is CASSYRQGVLAFF. CDR3 nucleotide sequence: TGTGCCAGCAGTTACCGACAAGGGGTCTTGGCTTTCTTT. The chain links TRBV27 to TRBJ1-1; weak D call: TRBD1 (5 bases). From germline, CDR1 is MNHEY and CDR2 SMNVEV (reference sequence). This CDR3 spans 13 amino acids. V lost 4 bases and J 11 bases, leaving 17 bases between the germline ends.

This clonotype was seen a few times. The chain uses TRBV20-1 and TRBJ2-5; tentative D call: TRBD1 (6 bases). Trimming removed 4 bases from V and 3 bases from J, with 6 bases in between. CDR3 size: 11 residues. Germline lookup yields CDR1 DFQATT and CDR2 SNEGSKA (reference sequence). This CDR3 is CSATGEETQYF. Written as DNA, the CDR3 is TGCAGTGCTACAGGGGAAGAGACCCAGTACTTC.

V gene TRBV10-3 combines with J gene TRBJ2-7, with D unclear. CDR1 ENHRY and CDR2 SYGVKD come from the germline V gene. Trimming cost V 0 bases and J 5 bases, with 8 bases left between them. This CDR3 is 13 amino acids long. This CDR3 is CAISESFVHEQYV. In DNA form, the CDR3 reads TGTGCCATCAGTGAGTCGTTCGTCCACGAGCAGTACGTC.

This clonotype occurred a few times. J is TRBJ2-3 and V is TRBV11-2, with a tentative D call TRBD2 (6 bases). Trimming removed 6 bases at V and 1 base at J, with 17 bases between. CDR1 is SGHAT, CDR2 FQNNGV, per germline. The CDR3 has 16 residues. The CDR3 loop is CASSRGTLPRTDTQYF. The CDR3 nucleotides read TGTGCCAGCAGTCGAGGGACTCTCCCACGCACAGATACGCAGTATTTT. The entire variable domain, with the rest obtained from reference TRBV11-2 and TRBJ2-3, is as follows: EAGVAQSPRYKIIEKRQSVAFWCNPISGHATLYWYQQILGQGPKLLIQFQNNGVVDDSQLPKDRFSAERLKGVDSTLKIQPAKLEDSAVYLCASSRGTLPRTDTQYFGPGTRLTVL.

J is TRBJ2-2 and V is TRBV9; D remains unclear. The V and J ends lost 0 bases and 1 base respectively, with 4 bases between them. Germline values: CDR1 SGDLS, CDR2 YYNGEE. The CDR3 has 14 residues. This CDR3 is CASSVVGNTGELFF. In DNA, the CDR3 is TGTGCCAGCAGCGTAGTAGGGAACACCGGGGAGCTGTTTTTT.

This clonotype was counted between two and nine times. CDR3 in DNA: TGCGCCAGCAGCCAAGGGGCAGGGAATCAGCCCCAGCATTTT. It yields the protein CASSQGAGNQPQHF. The chain couples TRBV4-1 to TRBJ1-5; D possibly corresponds to TRBD1 (5 bases). Trimming removed 1 base at V and 4 bases at J, with 8 bases between. Germline CDR1 reads MGHRA; CDR2 reads YSYEKL. The CDR3 length is 14 residues.

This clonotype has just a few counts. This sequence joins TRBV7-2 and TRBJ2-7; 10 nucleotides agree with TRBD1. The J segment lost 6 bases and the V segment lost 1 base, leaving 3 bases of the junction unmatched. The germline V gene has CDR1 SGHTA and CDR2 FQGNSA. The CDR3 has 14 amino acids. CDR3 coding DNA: TGTGCCAGCAGCTTAGGGGACAGGGGTAGCGAGCAGTACGTC. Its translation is CASSLGDRGSEQYV.

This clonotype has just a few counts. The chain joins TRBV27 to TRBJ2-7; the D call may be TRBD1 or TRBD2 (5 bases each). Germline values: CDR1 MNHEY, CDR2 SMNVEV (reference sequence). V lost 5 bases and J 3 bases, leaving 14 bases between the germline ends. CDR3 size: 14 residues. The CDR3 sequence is CASSPGADYYEQYV. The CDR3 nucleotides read TGTGCCAGCAGTCCCGGGGCAGACTACTACGAGCAGTACGTC.

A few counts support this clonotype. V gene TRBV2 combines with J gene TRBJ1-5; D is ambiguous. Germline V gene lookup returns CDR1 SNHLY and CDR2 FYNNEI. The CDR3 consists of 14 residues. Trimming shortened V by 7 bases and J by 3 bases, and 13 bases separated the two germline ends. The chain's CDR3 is CASTETLVNQPQHF. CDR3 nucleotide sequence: TGTGCCAGCACCGAGACACTGGTCAATCAGCCCCAGCATTTT. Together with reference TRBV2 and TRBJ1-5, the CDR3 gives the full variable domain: EPEVTQTPSHQVTQMGQEVILRCVPISNHLYFYWYRQILGQKVEFLVSFYNNEISEKSEIFDDQFSVERPDGSNFTLKIRSTKLEDSAMYFCASTETLVNQPQHFGDGTRLSIL.

The CDR3 DNA follows: TGCAGTGCGAAGGGGTCCACGGACTCCTACGAGCAGTACGTC. It encodes CSAKGSTDSYEQYV. The V gene is TRBV20-1, the J gene TRBJ2-7; TRBD1 might be the D (5 bases). CDR3 length: 14 residues. V was shortened by 6 bases and J by 0 bases, with 15 bases between the two germline ends. Germline CDR1 is DFQATT and CDR2 is SNEGSKA (reference sequence).

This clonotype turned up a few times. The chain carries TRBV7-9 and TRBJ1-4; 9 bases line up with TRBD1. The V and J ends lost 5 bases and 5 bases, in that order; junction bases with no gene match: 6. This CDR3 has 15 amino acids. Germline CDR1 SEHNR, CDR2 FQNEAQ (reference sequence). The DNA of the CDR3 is TGTGCCAGCAGCAGTACCGGGACAGGGAATGAAAAACTGTTTTTT. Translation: CASSSTGTGNEKLFF.

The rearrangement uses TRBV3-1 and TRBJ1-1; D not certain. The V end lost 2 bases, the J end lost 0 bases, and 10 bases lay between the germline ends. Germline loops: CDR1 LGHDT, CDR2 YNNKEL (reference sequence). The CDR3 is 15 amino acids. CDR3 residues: CASSQQSMVNTEAFF. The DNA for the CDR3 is TGTGCCAGCAGCCAACAGTCTATGGTGAACACTGAAGCTTTCTTT. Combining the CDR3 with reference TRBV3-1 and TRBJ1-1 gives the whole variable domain DTAVSQTPKYLVTQMGNDKSIKCEQNLGHDTMYWYKQDSKKFLKIMFSYNNKELIINETVPNRFSPKSPDKAHLNLHINSLELGDSAVYFCASSQQSMVNTEAFFGQGTRLTVV.

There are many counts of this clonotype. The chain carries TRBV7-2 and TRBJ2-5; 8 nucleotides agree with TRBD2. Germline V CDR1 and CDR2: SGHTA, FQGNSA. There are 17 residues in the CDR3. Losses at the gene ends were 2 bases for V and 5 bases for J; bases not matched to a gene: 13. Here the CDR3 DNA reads TGTGCCAGCAGCTTAAGGCGGGGGGCCGCGGCTCGCGAGACCCAGTACTTC. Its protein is CASSLRRGAAARETQYF. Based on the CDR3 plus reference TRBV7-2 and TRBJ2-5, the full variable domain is GAGVSQSPSNKVTEKGKDVELRCDPISGHTALYWYRQSLGQGLEFLIYFQGNSAPDKSGLPSDRFSAERTGGSVSTLTIQRTQQEDSAVYLCASSLRRGAAARETQYFGPGTRLLVL.

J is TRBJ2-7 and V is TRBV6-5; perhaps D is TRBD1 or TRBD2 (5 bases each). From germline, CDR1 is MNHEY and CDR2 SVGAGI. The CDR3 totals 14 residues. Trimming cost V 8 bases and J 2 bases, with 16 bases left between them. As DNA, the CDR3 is TGTGCCAGCGCGGTGGGGGACGGAACCTACGAGCAGTACTTC. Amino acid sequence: CASAVGDGTYEQYF.

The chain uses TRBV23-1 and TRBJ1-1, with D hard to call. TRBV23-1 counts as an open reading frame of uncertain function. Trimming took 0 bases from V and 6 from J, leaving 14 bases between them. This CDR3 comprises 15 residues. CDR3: CASSQSEGGLPEAFF. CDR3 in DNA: TGCGCCAGCAGTCAATCCGAGGGTGGTCTTCCTGAAGCTTTCTTT.

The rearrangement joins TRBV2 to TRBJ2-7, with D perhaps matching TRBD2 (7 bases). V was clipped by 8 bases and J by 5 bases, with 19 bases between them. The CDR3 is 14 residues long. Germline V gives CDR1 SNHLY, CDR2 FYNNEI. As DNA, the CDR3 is TGTGCCAGCGTTCCCTTTACAGGGAGGGACGAGCAGTACTTC. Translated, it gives CASVPFTGRDEQYF.

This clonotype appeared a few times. The CDR3 coding sequence is TGTGCCAGCAGTCCGTCGGGTCACTTGATCACAGATACGCAGTATTTT. As protein: CASSPSGHLITDTQYF. This chain uses TRBV12-3 or TRBV12-4 with TRBJ2-3; D remains unclear. This CDR3 has 16 amino acids. The V and J ends lost 5 bases and 2 bases respectively, with 17 bases between them.

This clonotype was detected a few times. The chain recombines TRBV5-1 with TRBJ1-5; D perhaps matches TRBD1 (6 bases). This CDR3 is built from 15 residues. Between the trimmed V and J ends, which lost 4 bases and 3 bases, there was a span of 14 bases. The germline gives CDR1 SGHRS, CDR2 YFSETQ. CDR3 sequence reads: CASSITGTNNQPQHF. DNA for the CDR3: TGCGCCAGCAGCATCACAGGGACTAACAATCAGCCCCAGCATTTT. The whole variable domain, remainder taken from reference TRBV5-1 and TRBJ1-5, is KAGVTQTPRYLIKTRGQQVTLSCSPISGHRSVSWYQQTPGQGLQFLFEYFSETQRNKGNFPGRFSGRQFSNSRSEMNVSTLELGDSALYLCASSITGTNNQPQHFGDGTRLSIL.

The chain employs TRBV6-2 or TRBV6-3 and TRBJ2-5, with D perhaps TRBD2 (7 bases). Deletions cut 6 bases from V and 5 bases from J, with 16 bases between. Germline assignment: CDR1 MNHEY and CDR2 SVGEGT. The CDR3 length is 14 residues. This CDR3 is CASRDGGRTETQYF. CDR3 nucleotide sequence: TGTGCCAGCAGAGACGGGGGGCGGACGGAGACCCAGTACTTC.

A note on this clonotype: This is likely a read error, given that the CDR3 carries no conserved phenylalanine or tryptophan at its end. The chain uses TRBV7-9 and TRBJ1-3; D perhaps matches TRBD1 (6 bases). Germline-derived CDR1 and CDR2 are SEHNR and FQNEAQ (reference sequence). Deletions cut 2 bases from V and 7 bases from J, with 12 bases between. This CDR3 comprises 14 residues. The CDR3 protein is CASSLIRGRNTIYL. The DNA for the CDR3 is TGTGCCAGCAGCTTAATCCGGGGGCGGAACACCATATATTTG.

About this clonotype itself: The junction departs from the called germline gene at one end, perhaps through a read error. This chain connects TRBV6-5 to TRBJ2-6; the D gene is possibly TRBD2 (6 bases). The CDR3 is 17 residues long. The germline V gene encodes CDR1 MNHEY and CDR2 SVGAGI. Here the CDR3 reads CASSDSAGLSGANVLTF. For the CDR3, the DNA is TGTGCCAGCAGTGACTCGGCGGGACTCTCTGGGGCCAACGTCCTGACTTTC.

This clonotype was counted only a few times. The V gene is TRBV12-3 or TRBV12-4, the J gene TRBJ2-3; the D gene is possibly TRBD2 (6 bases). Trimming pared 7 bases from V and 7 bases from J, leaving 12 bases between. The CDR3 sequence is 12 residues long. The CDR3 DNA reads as TGTGCCAGCATCACGGAGGGAAATACGCAGTATTTT. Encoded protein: CASITEGNTQYF.